The 16 T cell receptor beta chains below come from one sample, sequenced in a study of blood T cell repertoires in COVID-19. The table came from immunoSEQ multiplex PCR; TCRdb's copy has only in-frame clones and leaves some out. The sample includes fewer than 90,000 clones, 78% of them seen just once. The sample comprised peripheral blood. These receptor sequences come from a man aged 70 or older with COVID-19, enrolled during active disease.

This clone was counted between two and nine times. The chain recombines TRBV20-1 with TRBJ2-7; no clear D gene. The V gene's germline CDR1 is DFQATT and CDR2 SNEGSKA (reference sequence). V was pared by 0 bases and J by 7 bases, with 7 bases between. The CDR3 is made up of 11 amino acids. For the CDR3, the DNA is TGCAGTGCTAGAGATCATAGAGAGCAGTACTTC. Residues: CSARDHREQYF.

This sequence joins TRBV7-2 and TRBJ1-2; D ambiguous. V lost 1 base to trimming and J lost 7 bases, with 10 bases between them. The germline V gene encodes CDR1 SGHTA and CDR2 FQGNSA. The CDR3 consists of 13 residues. This chain's CDR3 is CASSLEYSFGYTF. The CDR3, as DNA: TGTGCCAGCAGCTTAGAGTACAGCTTTGGCTACACCTTC.

The chain employs TRBV3-1 (or the pseudogene TRBV3-2) and TRBJ2-5; D call uncertain. CDR3 size: 14 residues. The germline V gene has CDR1 LGHDT and CDR2 YNNKEL (reference sequence). The ends were cut back, 1 base at V and 3 bases at J, with 9 bases in the middle. CDR3 in DNA: TGTGCCAGCAGCCAAGTGTCTGAGGAAGAGACCCAGTACTTC. Protein: CASSQVSEEETQYF.

The genes are TRBV7-6 and TRBJ1-3, with TRBD1 as a possible D gene (6 bases). V shed 1 base and J shed 2 bases, with 9 bases lying between them. CDR1 is SGHVS, CDR2 FNYEAQ, per germline. This CDR3 is 15 amino acids long. CDR3 coding DNA: TGTGCCAGCAGCTTAGGGGGGCCGCCTGGAAACACCATATATTTT. Protein product: CASSLGGPPGNTIYF.

The chain couples TRBV7-8 to TRBJ2-3; 8 bases are a match to TRBD2. The CDR3 has 15 amino acids. The germline V gene has CDR1 SGHVS and CDR2 FQNEAQ. Losses at the gene ends were 5 bases for V and 2 bases for J; bases not matched to a gene: 6. As DNA, the CDR3 is TGTGCCAGCAGCCCGCAACTAGCGGCCACAGATACGCAGTATTTT. Its translation is CASSPQLAATDTQYF.

V gene TRBV6-6 combines with J gene TRBJ2-5; tentatively, D is TRBD1 (5 bases). CDR3 size: 16 residues. V was pared by 2 bases and J by 0 bases, with 13 bases between. Germline CDR1 reads MNHNY; CDR2 reads SVGAGI (reference sequence). The CDR3 region is CASSYGPRVHQETQYF. CDR3 nucleotides: TGTGCCAGCAGTTACGGGCCCAGGGTGCACCAAGAGACCCAGTACTTC.

The rearrangement links TRBV3-1 (or the pseudogene TRBV3-2) to TRBJ1-4; no clear D. The CDR3 extends over 14 amino acids. V gave up 3 bases and J gave up 4 bases, with 9 bases separating them. CDR1 LGHDT and CDR2 YNNKEL come from the germline V gene (reference sequence). The CDR3 DNA reads as TGTGCCAGCAGCCAGGCGGGATTTAATGAAAAACTGTTTTTT. This codes for CASSQAGFNEKLFF.

This chain connects TRBV7-3 to TRBJ2-1, with unresolved D. CDR3 length equals 13 residues. With 5 bases removed from V and 6 bases from J, the gap between germline ends came to 11 bases. The germline V gene has CDR1 SGHTA and CDR2 FQGTGA. For the CDR3, the DNA is TGTGCCAGCAGCACAGACGGATTCAATGAGCAGTTCTTC. Protein: CASSTDGFNEQFF.

The V call is TRBV5-6, the J call TRBJ1-1; D is ambiguous. The V gene's germline CDR1 is SGHDT and CDR2 YYEEEE. The CDR3 has 13 residues. V was trimmed by 0 bases and J by 5 bases, leaving 8 bases between them. The CDR3 DNA reads TGTGCCAGCAGCTTGGGAGCGGGGACTGAAGCTTTCTTT. The encoded protein is CASSLGAGTEAFF.

This rearrangement joins TRBV7-8 to TRBJ2-1, with TRBD1 identical over 10 bases. There are 17 residues in the CDR3. Germline values: CDR1 SGHVS, CDR2 FQNEAQ. J lost 1 base, V lost 4 bases, and 7 bases had no gene match. The CDR3 DNA reads TGTGCCAGCAGCTCGCCCAAGGACAGGGGGTCCTACAATGAGCAGTTCTTC. Its translation: CASSSPKDRGSYNEQFF.

This chain joins TRBV28 and TRBJ1-2, with 7 bases fitting TRBD1. The CDR3 length is 14 residues. Trimming took 0 bases from V and 7 from J; bases not matched to a gene: 5. Germline lookup yields CDR1 MDHEN and CDR2 SYDVKM. The CDR3 DNA follows: TGTGCCAGCAGTTTATGGGGGACAGTGATTGGCTACACCTTC. It specifies CASSLWGTVIGYTF.

The chain links TRBV4-1 to TRBJ2-7, with a weak D call TRBD1 (6 bases). CDR1 and CDR2 from the germline V gene are MGHRA and YSYEKL. The V end was cut by 4 bases, the J end by 3 bases, with 13 bases between. This CDR3 is built from 14 residues. CDR3 nucleotide sequence: TGCGCCAGCAGCCTATCGGAAGGGGGCTACGAGCAGTACTTC. It codes for CASSLSEGGYEQYF.

This chain joins TRBV18 and TRBJ2-2; tentative D call: TRBD1 (5 bases). Trimming removed 5 bases at V and 6 bases at J, with 19 bases between. The length of the CDR3 is 16 residues. CDR1 and CDR2 (germline): KGHSH, LQKENI. CDR3 DNA: TGTGCCAGCTCATATTTCGTACAGGCCTCCGCCGGGGAGCTGTTTTTT. This gives the protein CASSYFVQASAGELFF.

This sequence joins TRBV19 and TRBJ1-2, with TRBD1 matching 9 bases. The V segment lost 9 bases and the J segment 7 bases; nucleotides outside the gene matches: 15. This CDR3 is built from 15 residues. Germline V gene sequence: CDR1 LNHDA, CDR2 SQIVND (reference sequence). The CDR3 coding sequence is TGTGCCAGCCATAAAACCGGGACAGGGAGATCTGGCTACACCTTC. Residues: CASHKTGTGRSGYTF. The entire variable domain, with the rest obtained from reference TRBV19 and TRBJ1-2, is as follows: DGGITQSPKYLFRKEGQNVTLSCEQNLNHDAMYWYRQDPGQGLRLIYYSQIVNDFQKGDIAEGYSVSREKKESFPLTVTSAQKNPTAFYLCASHKTGTGRSGYTFGSGTRLTVV.

V is TRBV29-1 and J is TRBJ1-5; no clear D gene. Germline V gene sequence: CDR1 SQVTM, CDR2 ANQGSEA. The CDR3 consists of 12 residues. The V and J ends lost 7 bases and 0 bases respectively, with 7 bases between them. The CDR3 nucleotides are TGCAGCGCCGGGGATAGCAATCAGCCCCAGCATTTT. Amino acid sequence: CSAGDSNQPQHF.

The chain carries TRBV6-6 and TRBJ1-4; 8 bases fit TRBD1. Germline values: CDR1 MNHNY, CDR2 SVGAGI (reference sequence). The ends lost 6 bases at V and 8 bases at J; junction bases unmatched: 5. The CDR3 has 13 residues. The CDR3 is CASRATGEEKLFF. DNA for the CDR3: TGTGCCAGCAGAGCGACAGGGGAAGAAAAACTGTTTTTT.